The 21 T cell receptor beta chains in this list originate from one sample, sequenced in a study of patients and donors after allogeneic stem cell transplantation (dated by TCRdb to the early 2020s). Library creation used RT-PCR. Sequencing was carried out with a NextSeq 550. TCRdb handled the public reads itself, with Q25 trimming in fastp and clone calling in MiXCR, and kept productive beta chains. Records with the same CDR3 protein are collapsed into one entry carrying the most frequent genes and DNA. This sample holds over 150,000 distinct CDR3 sequences; 30% were observed only once. 3.2% of the sample comes from the top ten. Sequencing was done on a sample of blood, either unsorted or a sorted T cell fraction (not recorded which). These receptors were obtained from a human donor who was either an allogeneic HSCT recipient or a stem cell or donor lymphocyte infusion donor (not recorded which). It is not recorded whose cells these are; they may come from a transplant donor.

This chain uses TRBV10-3 with TRBJ1-2; D gene unclear. Looked up from germline, CDR1 is ENHRY and CDR2 is SYGVKD. The V end was cut by 3 bases, the J end by 4 bases, with 12 bases between. The CDR3 loop spans 14 amino acids. CDR3 sequence: CAISDPSSFYGYTF. The CDR3 nucleotides read TGTGCCATCAGTGATCCGTCGAGTTTCTATGGCTACACCTTC.

This clonotype was recorded a few times. The chain couples TRBV20-1 to TRBJ1-5; D unresolved. CDR1 and CDR2 (germline): DFQATT, SNEGSKA (reference sequence). CDR3 length: 13 residues. The V gene lost 5 bases and the J gene lost 1 base, with 9 bases spanning the gap. The CDR3 sequence: CSASLRSNQPQHF. The CDR3, as DNA: TGCAGTGCTTCTCTTCGGAGCAATCAGCCCCAGCATTTT.

This clonotype turned up a few times. The chain combines TRBV20-1 with TRBJ2-3; unclear D gene. The CDR3 is 15 amino acids. CDR1 is DFQATT and CDR2 is SNEGSKA in the germline V gene (reference sequence). Trimming shortened V by 2 bases and J by 2 bases, and 14 bases separated the two germline ends. The CDR3 reads CSARRGEAATDTQYF. In DNA form, the CDR3 reads TGCAGTGCTAGACGCGGCGAAGCTGCCACAGATACGCAGTATTTT.

V is TRBV5-1 and J is TRBJ2-1, with 7 bases matching TRBD1. This CDR3 spans 15 amino acids. CDR1 SGHRS and CDR2 YFSETQ come from the germline V gene. V lost 3 bases to trimming and J lost 2 bases; unmatched junction nucleotides: 5. Here the CDR3 reads CASSSHRGTYNEQFF. The CDR3 DNA reads as TGCGCCAGCAGCTCGCACAGGGGAACCTACAATGAGCAGTTCTTC.

This clonotype was seen a few times. This chain joins TRBV7-8 and TRBJ1-4; a possible D gene is TRBD1 (5 bases). Germline V gives CDR1 SGHVS, CDR2 FQNEAQ. The CDR3 extends over 17 amino acids. V was pared by 2 bases and J by 3 bases, with 16 bases between. The CDR3 sequence is CASSLKRQGRPNEKLFF. In nucleotides, the CDR3 is TGTGCCAGCAGCTTAAAAAGGCAGGGACGGCCTAATGAAAAACTGTTTTTT.

The V gene is TRBV19, the J gene TRBJ1-2; D is undetermined. Trimming cost V 5 bases and J 7 bases, with 14 bases left between them. The CDR3 totals 13 residues. Germline CDR1 LNHDA, CDR2 SQIVND (reference sequence). This chain's CDR3 is CASSAMLRSGYTF. Here the CDR3 DNA reads TGTGCCAGTAGTGCCATGTTGAGGAGTGGCTACACCTTC.

The genes are TRBV12-3 or TRBV12-4 and TRBJ2-5, with 7 positions matching TRBD1. V lost 5 bases to trimming and J lost 2 bases; unmatched junction nucleotides: 5. This CDR3 is 14 amino acids long. DNA of the CDR3: TGTGCCAGCAGTCCTTTCAGGGGGCAAGAGACCCAGTACTTC. It yields the protein CASSPFRGQETQYF.

This clonotype was recorded a few times. The chain combines TRBV15 with TRBJ2-5; 8 bases map to TRBD2. Germline V gene sequence: CDR1 LNHNV, CDR2 YYDKDF (reference sequence). V shed 0 bases and J 2 bases; nucleotides not matched to a gene: 2. The CDR3 is made up of 15 amino acids. The CDR3 here is CATSRDSGTQETQYF. CDR3 DNA: TGTGCCACCAGCAGAGATAGCGGGACACAAGAGACCCAGTACTTC.

The chain uses TRBV6-5 and TRBJ2-7; 7 nucleotides match TRBD2. There are 13 residues in the CDR3. Trimming at V came to 7 bases and at J to 4 bases, leaving 7 bases not matched to a gene. From germline, CDR1 is MNHEY and CDR2 SVGAGI. The CDR3 DNA follows: TGTGCCAGCACCCTCCCGGGAGGTTACGAGCAGTACTTC. Translating gives CASTLPGGYEQYF.

The gene calls are TRBV12-3 or TRBV12-4 and TRBJ2-7; D is unclear. V was trimmed by 5 bases and J by 0 bases, leaving 11 bases between them. This CDR3 is built from 14 residues. In DNA, the CDR3 is TGTGCCAGCAGTAAAAGTGAGGCCTCCTACGAGCAGTACTTC. It is translated as CASSKSEASYEQYF.

This clonotype has just a few counts. CDR3 in amino acids: CASSFLGGEGNTIYF. The CDR3 DNA is TGTGCCAGCAGCTTTTTAGGGGGCGAAGGAAACACCATATATTTT. J is TRBJ1-3 and V is TRBV7-2, with TRBD1 matching over 7 bases. Per germline, CDR1 SGHTA and CDR2 FQGNSA. The ends lost 3 bases at V and 4 bases at J; junction bases unmatched: 6. This CDR3 spans 15 amino acids.

The chain has TRBV29-1 and TRBJ2-7, with 8 nucleotides matching TRBD1. Looked up from germline, CDR1 is SQVTM and CDR2 is ANQGSEA. This CDR3 comprises 13 residues. After removal of 6 bases from V and 4 bases from J, the junction contained 8 bases not matched to a gene. CDR3 DNA: TGCAGCGTCGGACAGGGATTAGATTACGAGCAGTACTTC. Translating gives CSVGQGLDYEQYF.

This clonotype appeared once. The chain uses TRBV10-3 and TRBJ2-7, with D unresolved. CDR1 and CDR2 (germline): ENHRY, SYGVKD. This CDR3 has 12 amino acids. Trimming took 3 bases from V and 2 from J, leaving 5 bases between them. DNA for the CDR3: TGTGCCATCAGTGACCGACCCTACGAGCAGTACTTC. Protein product: CAISDRPYEQYF.

The chain has TRBV10-3 and TRBJ2-1; 8 nucleotides match TRBD2. The V gene's germline CDR1 is ENHRY and CDR2 SYGVKD. There are 15 residues in the CDR3. The V segment lost 0 bases and the J segment 8 bases; nucleotides outside the gene matches: 6. For the CDR3, the DNA is TGTGCCATCAGTGAGTCGGGTAGCGGGATCGATGAGCAGTTCTTC. It is translated as CAISESGSGIDEQFF.

The chain employs TRBV6-2 or TRBV6-3 and TRBJ1-5, with TRBD1 matching 10 bases. CDR3 size: 18 residues. Germline V lookup: CDR1 MNHEY, CDR2 SVGEGT. The V segment lost 2 bases and the J segment 7 bases; nucleotides outside the gene matches: 14. The CDR3 bases are TGTGCCAGCAGTTACCCCCTTTTGACAGGGGGCTCGCGGCAGCCCCAGCATTTT. This sequence encodes CASSYPLLTGGSRQPQHF.

This chain uses TRBV5-1 with TRBJ1-1; 8 bases map to TRBD1. Per germline, CDR1 SGHRS and CDR2 YFSETQ. J was trimmed by 5 bases and V by 4 bases; bases with no gene match: 7. The CDR3 is made up of 14 amino acids. The CDR3 loop reads CASSANRGITEAFF. For the CDR3, the DNA is TGCGCCAGCAGCGCCAACAGGGGGATAACTGAAGCTTTCTTT.

This clonotype occurred a few times. This sequence joins TRBV4-1 and TRBJ2-7; possible D gene TRBD1, 6 bases. Germline V lookup: CDR1 MGHRA, CDR2 YSYEKL. Trimming took 1 base from V and 0 from J, leaving 10 bases between them. CDR3 length equals 15 residues. The CDR3 protein is CASSQVNRASYEQYF. The CDR3 coding sequence is TGCGCCAGCAGCCAAGTTAACAGGGCCTCCTACGAGCAGTACTTC.

This clonotype was seen ten or more times. The rearrangement joins TRBV4-2 to TRBJ2-1; 9 bases are a match to TRBD2. CDR1 LGHNA and CDR2 YNFKEQ come from the germline V gene. V lost 0 bases to trimming and J lost 5 bases; unmatched junction nucleotides: 8. The CDR3 runs to 17 residues. The CDR3 region is CASSQDWGGRGHNEQFF. CDR3 coding DNA: TGTGCCAGCAGCCAAGATTGGGGCGGGAGGGGCCACAATGAGCAGTTCTTC.

The chain has TRBV10-3 and TRBJ1-1; D is unclear. This CDR3 contains 17 residues. Germline values: CDR1 ENHRY, CDR2 SYGVKD. Trimming pared 0 bases from V and 0 bases from J, leaving 14 bases between. CDR3: CAISESLLQSMNTEAFF. As DNA, the CDR3 is TGTGCCATCAGTGAGTCCCTCCTACAGAGCATGAACACTGAAGCTTTCTTT.

This clonotype was picked up a small number of times. The V call is TRBV4-2, the J call TRBJ1-2, with D uncertain. This CDR3 comprises 14 residues. The germline V gene has CDR1 LGHNA and CDR2 YNFKEQ. V was cut by 0 bases and J by 6 bases, with 11 bases left in between. CDR3 nucleotide sequence: TGTGCCAGCAGCCAAGATCCGACCTTGGATGGCTACACCTTC. Translated: CASSQDPTLDGYTF.

This clonotype has a handful of counts. The genes are TRBV29-1 and TRBJ2-3; D is unclear. CDR3 length: 12 amino acids. Trimming stripped 7 bases from V and 4 bases from J, with 12 bases between. From germline, CDR1 is SQVTM and CDR2 ANQGSEA. The CDR3 sequence: CSARTSSDTQYF. CDR3 coding DNA: TGCAGCGCCAGGACCTCATCAGATACGCAGTATTTT.